Reported below is one T cell receptor beta chain. Stated time point: persistent/refractory GD, antithyroid drugs over 5 years with positive TRAb. PBMCs were the source of the RNA used for TCR sequencing. Looked up from germline, CDR1 is MDHEN and CDR2 is SYDVKM. CDR3 size: 17 residues. V shed 4 bases, J shed 4 bases, and the junction held 8 bases outside the gene matches. The authors built TCR beta libraries using iRepertoire HTBI primers and Arm-PCR of CDR3 regions. MiXCR, applied by TCRdb to the multiplex PCR reads, yields one record per CDR3 protein. The data contain about 430,000 distinct CDR3 sequences, roughly 21% of them singletons. This entry belongs to a study of regulatory T cells in long-lasting Graves disease.

Sequencing used peripheral blood mononuclear cells (PBMCs), obtained when the disease was refractory, from a patient treated with antithyroid drugs. This sequence was found in a female donor with Graves disease. The chain has TRBV28 and TRBJ2-1; 12 nucleotides align to TRBD2. The CDR3 loop is CASSSGLAGRTYNEQFF. The CDR3 DNA follows: TGTGCCAGCAGTTCTGGACTAGCGGGACGCACGTACAATGAGCAGTTCTTC. The full variable domain, in which reference TRBV28 and TRBJ2-1 provide the parts outside the CDR3, is DVKVTQSSRYLVKRTGEKVFLECVQDMDHENMFWYRQDPGLGLRLIYFSYDVKMKEKGDIPEGYSVSREKKERFSLILESASTNQTSMYLCASSSGLAGRTYNEQFFGPGTRLTVL.